The 2 T cell receptor beta chains below all came from one sample that was sequenced in a study of identical twins. TCRdb re-derived calls from the 5' RACE reads in MiXCR, one entry per CDR3 protein. The repertoire holds hundreds of thousands of distinct CDR3 sequences, with more than 9% as singletons. These sequences were also reported in another study, on yellow fever vaccine responses in identical twins.

Sequencing was carried out using PBMCs. These receptors were taken from a woman between 18 and 29 years old in good health.

The table lists this clonotype with many counts. This chain joins TRBV5-1 and TRBJ1-1, with TRBD1 matching over 8 bases. The CDR3 consists of 16 residues. J gave up 1 base and V 4 bases, and 9 bases lay outside the gene matches. Germline V lookup: CDR1 SGHRS, CDR2 YFSETQ. The CDR3 loop reads CASSPGQGNKNTEAFF. The CDR3 region has the DNA TGCGCCAGCAGCCCCGGACAGGGAAATAAGAACACTGAAGCTTTCTTT.

This clonotype was seen a handful of times. The J gene is TRBJ2-2, the V gene TRBV7-7; D is possibly TRBD1 or TRBD2 (5 bases each). V lost 5 bases and J lost 0, with 13 bases in between. The length of the CDR3 is 16 residues. Germline V gene sequence: CDR1 SSHAT, CDR2 FNYEAQ (reference sequence). The CDR3 loop is CASSPVRGPNTGELFF. The CDR3 nucleotides are TGTGCCAGCAGCCCAGTTCGGGGCCCGAACACCGGGGAGCTGTTTTTT.